This TCR beta chain was profiled in a study of cytomegalovirus exposure and HLA in healthy donors. Overall study findings and caveats: Indistinguishable V segments, including TRBV6-2 and TRBV6-3, were excluded. A later analysis, which compared TCR beta chains of equal frequency, found the HLA-associated ones more clonally expanded. TCR association rates varied by HLA locus in a later analysis, with DRB1 highest and HLA-C lowest.

With regard to this clone: Antigen unknown. One end of the junction does not line up with germline, which may come from a read error. Other DNA sequences in the sample encode the same CDR3.

Germline values: CDR1 SGHRS, CDR2 YFSETQ. CDR3 length: 17 residues. Vbeta (60) and Jbeta (13) primers were used in the PCR. Produced via immunoSEQ multiplex PCR; TCRdb's table is partial and in-frame only. The table includes more than 80,000 clones, about 89% detected once. The sequencing input was PBMCs. This TCR was sampled from a man aged 30 to 45 in good health and CMV-seropositive. This chain uses TRBV5-1 with TRBJ2-2; 8 bases are shared with TRBD2. The CDR3 DNA reads as TGCGCCATCAGCTTGCGCAGCGGGAGATTTAACACCGGGGAGTTGTTTTTT. This sequence encodes CAISLRSGRFNTGELFF. Full variable domain (remainder filled in from reference TRBV5-1 and TRBJ2-2): KAGVTQTPRYLIKTRGQQVTLSCSPISGHRSVSWYQQTPGQGLQFLFEYFSETQRNKGNFPGRFSGRQFSNSRSEMNVSTLELGDSALYLCAISLRSGRFNTGELFFGEGSRLTVL.